This paragraph covers one T cell receptor (beta chain) sequence. The antigen is not known. Random hexamers were used to reverse transcribe an amount of roughly 0.45 to 1 ug RNA. TCR beta CDR3 was amplified by immunoSEQ covering 54 Vbeta and 13 Jbeta. MiXCR, run by TCRdb on the immunoSEQ multiplex PCR reads, gives a single entry per CDR3 protein. The data contain under 350,000 distinct CDR3 sequences, 92% of them seen just once; the ten biggest clones take up around 0.07%. This CDR3 comprises 15 residues. V was pared by 0 bases and J by 4 bases, with 12 bases between. The data are from a study of CD8 T cells in Susac syndrome. Study findings and constraints: As the study acknowledged, the number of individuals in its TCR sequencing and HLA analysis was relatively small.

TCR beta was sequenced from blood CD8+ and CD4+ T cells. The receptor's source is a human donor with multiple sclerosis. The gene calls are TRBV12-3 or TRBV12-4 and TRBJ2-5, with D possibly called TRBD1 or TRBD2 (5 bases each). Sequences were obtained from CD4+ T cells from PBMCs. The CDR3 is CASSLAGRAGETQYF. The CDR3 DNA is TGTGCCAGCAGTTTAGCGGGACGGGCAGGAGAGACCCAGTACTTC.